At least ten counts were recorded for the clone carrying this T cell receptor beta chain. CDR3 length: 11 residues. V was shortened by 3 bases and J by 4 bases, with 7 bases between the two germline ends. Germline CDR1 reads DFQATT; CDR2 reads SNEGSKA (reference sequence). These data originate in a study of shared clonotypes between healthy human individuals. This table comes from immunoSEQ multiplex PCR, and its TCRdb copy is limited to in-frame clones, with some not included. There are about 960,000 clones in the sample; less than 85% occur only once, and over 1.3% lies in the top ten. Sequencing was carried out using memory CD4+ T cells sorted from blood. Subset of the sample: CD45RA-negative fraction. The V gene is TRBV20-1, the J gene TRBJ2-7; unclear D gene. The sequence was collected from a man aged 18 to 30 in good health. CDR3 protein: CSARLVYEQYF. The CDR3 region has the DNA TGCAGTGCTAGGCTGGTTTACGAGCAGTACTTC.